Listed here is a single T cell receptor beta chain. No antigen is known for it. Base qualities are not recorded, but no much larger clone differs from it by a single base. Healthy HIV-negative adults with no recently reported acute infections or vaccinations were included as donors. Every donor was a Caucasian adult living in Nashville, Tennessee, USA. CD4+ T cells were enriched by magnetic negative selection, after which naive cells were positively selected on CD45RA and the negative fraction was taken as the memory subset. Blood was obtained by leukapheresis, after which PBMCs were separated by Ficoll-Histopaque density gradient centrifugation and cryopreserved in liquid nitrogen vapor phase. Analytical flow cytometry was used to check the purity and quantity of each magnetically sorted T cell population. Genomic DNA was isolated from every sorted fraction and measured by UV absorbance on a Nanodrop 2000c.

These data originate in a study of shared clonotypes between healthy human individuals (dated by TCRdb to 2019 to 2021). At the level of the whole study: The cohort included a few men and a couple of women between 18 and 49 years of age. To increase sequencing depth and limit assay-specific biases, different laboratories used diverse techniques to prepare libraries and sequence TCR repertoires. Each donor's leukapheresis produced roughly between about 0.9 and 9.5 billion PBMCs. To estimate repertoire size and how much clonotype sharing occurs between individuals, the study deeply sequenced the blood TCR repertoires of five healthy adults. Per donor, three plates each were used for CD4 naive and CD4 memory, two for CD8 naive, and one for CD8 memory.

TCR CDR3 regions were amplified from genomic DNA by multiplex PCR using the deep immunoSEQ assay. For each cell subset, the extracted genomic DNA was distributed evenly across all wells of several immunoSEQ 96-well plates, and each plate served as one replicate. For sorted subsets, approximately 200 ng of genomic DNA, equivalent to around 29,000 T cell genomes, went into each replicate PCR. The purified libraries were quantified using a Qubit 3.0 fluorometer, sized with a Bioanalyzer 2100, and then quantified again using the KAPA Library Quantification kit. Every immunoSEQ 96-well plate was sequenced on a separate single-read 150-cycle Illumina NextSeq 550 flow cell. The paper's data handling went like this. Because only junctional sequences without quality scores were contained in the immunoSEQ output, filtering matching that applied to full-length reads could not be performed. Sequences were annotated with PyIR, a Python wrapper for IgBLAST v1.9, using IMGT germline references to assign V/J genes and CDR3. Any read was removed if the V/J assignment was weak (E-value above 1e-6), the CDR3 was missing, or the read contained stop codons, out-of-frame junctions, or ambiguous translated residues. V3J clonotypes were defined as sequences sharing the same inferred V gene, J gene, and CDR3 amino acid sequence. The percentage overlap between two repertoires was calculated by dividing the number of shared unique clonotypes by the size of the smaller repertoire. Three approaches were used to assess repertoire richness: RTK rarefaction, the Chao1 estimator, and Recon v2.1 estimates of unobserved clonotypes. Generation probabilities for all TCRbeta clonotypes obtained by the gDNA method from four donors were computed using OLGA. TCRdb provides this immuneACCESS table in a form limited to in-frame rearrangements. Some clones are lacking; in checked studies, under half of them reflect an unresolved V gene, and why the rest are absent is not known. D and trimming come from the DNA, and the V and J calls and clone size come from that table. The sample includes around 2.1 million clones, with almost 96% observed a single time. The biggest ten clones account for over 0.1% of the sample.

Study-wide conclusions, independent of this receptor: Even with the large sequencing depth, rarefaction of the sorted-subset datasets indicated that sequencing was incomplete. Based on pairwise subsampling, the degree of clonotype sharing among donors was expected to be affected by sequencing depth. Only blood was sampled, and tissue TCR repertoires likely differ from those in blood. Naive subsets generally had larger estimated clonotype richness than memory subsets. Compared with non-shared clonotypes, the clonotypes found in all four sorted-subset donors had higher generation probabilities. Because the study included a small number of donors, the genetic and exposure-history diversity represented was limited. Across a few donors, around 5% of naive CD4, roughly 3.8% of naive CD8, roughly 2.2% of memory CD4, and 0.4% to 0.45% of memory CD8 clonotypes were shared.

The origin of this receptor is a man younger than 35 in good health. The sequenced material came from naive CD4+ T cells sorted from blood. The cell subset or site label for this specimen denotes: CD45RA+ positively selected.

The sequence in DNA is TGTGCCAGCAGTTTAAGGACTAGCGGGGTGACCTACTTTTACGAGCAGTACTTC. This yields the protein CASSLRTSGVTYFYEQYF. The chain uses TRBV27 and TRBJ2-7; TRBD2 matches 12 bases in the middle. The junction shows trimming of 2 bases on V and 4 bases on J, and the gene matches do not reach 12 bases of it. The CDR1 and CDR2 encoded by the germline V gene (reference sequence) are MNHEY and SMNVEV. The CDR3, from cysteine to phenylalanine, totals 18 residues. The only DNA kept is the CDR3, 54 bases in frame from the first base.